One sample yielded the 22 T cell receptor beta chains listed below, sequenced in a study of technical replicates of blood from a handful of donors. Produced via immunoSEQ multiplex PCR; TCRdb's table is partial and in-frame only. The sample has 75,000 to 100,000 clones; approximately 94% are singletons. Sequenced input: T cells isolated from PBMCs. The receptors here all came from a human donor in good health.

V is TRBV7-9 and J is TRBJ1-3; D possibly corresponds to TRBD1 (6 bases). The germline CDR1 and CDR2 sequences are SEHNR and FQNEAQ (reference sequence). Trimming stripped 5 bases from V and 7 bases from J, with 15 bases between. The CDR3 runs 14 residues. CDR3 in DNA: TGTGCCAGCAGCGACCGGACAGCTTCGAACACCATATATTTT. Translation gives CASSDRTASNTIYF.

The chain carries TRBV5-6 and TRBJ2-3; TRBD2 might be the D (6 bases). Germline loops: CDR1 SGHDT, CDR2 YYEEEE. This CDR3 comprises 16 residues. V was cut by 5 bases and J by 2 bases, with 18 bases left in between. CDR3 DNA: TGTGCCAGCAGATTTGGACTAACGGGTTACACAGATACGCAGTATTTT. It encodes CASRFGLTGYTDTQYF.

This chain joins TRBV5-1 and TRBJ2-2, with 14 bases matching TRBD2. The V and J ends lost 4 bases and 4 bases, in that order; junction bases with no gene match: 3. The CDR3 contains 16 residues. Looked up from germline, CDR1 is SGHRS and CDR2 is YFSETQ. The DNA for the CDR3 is TGCGCCAGCAGCCTAGGGACTAGCGGGAGCACCGGGGAGCTGTTTTTT. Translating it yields CASSLGTSGSTGELFF.

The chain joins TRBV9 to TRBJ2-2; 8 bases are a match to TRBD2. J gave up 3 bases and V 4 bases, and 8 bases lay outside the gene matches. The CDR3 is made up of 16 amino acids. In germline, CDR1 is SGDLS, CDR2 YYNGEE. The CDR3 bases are TGTGCCAGCAGCCCGATTAGCGGGATGTACACCGGGGAGCTGTTTTTT. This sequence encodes CASSPISGMYTGELFF.

CDR3 amino acids: CASSQDRQDYGYTF. The CDR3 bases are TGCGCCAGCAGCCAAGATCGACAGGACTATGGCTACACCTTC. The gene calls are TRBV4-1 and TRBJ1-2, with D possibly being TRBD1 (6 bases). The germline CDR1 and CDR2 sequences are MGHRA and YSYEKL. The CDR3 sequence is 14 residues long. Trimming cost V 0 bases and J 3 bases, with 8 bases left between them.

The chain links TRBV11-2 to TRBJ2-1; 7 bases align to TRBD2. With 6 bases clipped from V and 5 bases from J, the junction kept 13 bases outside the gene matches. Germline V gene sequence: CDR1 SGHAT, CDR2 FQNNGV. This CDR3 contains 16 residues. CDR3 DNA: TGTGCCAGCAGAGCTTCGGGGGGAGATGTCCACAATGAGCAGTTCTTC. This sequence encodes CASRASGGDVHNEQFF.

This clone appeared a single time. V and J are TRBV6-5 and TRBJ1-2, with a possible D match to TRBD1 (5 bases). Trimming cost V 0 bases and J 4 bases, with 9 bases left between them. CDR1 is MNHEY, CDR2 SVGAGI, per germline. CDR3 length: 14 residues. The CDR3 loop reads CASSYSEGAYGYTF. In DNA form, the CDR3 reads TGTGCCAGCAGTTACTCGGAAGGGGCCTATGGCTACACCTTC.

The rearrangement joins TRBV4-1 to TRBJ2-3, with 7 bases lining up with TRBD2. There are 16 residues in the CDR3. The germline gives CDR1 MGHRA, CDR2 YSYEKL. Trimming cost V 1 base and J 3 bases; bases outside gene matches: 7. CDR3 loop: CASSQARTGGTDTQYF. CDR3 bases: TGCGCCAGCAGCCAAGCGAGAACCGGGGGGACAGATACGCAGTATTTT.

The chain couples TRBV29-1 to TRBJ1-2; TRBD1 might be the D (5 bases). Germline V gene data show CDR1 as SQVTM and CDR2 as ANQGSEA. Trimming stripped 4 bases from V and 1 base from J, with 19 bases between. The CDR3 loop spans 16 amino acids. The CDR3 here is CSVAGGDGDNNYGYTF. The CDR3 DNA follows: TGCAGCGTTGCTGGGGGGGATGGCGACAATAACTATGGCTACACCTTC.

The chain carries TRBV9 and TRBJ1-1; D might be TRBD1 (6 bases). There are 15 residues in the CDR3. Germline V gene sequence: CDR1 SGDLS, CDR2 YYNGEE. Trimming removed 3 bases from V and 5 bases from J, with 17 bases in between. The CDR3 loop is CASSGNLGGRTEAFF. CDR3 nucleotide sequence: TGTGCCAGCAGCGGGAATCTCGGGGGGCGGACTGAAGCTTTCTTT.

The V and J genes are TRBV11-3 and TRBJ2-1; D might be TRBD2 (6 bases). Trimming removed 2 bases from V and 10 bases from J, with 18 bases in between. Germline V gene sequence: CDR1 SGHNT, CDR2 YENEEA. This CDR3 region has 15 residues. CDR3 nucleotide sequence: TGTGCCAGCAGCTTACAAGGGGTAGGAGGGAGAGAGCAGTTCTTC. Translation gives CASSLQGVGGREQFF.

The CDR3: CASKGGGYTF. CDR3 DNA sequence: TGTGCCAGCAAAGGGGGAGGCTACACCTTC. This chain uses TRBV6-1 with TRBJ1-2; D is possibly TRBD1 (6 bases). CDR1 and CDR2 (germline): MNHNS, SASEGT. The V end lost 7 bases, the J end lost 8 bases, and 8 bases lay between the germline ends. The CDR3 totals 10 residues.

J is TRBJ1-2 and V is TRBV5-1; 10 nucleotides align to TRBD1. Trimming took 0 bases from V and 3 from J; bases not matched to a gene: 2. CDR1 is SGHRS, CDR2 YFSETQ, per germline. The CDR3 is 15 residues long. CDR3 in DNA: TGCGCCAGCAGCTTGGTTGGACAGGGGGACTATGGCTACACCTTC. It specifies CASSLVGQGDYGYTF. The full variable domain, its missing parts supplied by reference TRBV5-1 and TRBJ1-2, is KAGVTQTPRYLIKTRGQQVTLSCSPISGHRSVSWYQQTPGQGLQFLFEYFSETQRNKGNFPGRFSGRQFSNSRSEMNVSTLELGDSALYLCASSLVGQGDYGYTFGSGTRLTVV.

The CDR3: CASSIRRGTEKLFF. CDR3 nucleotide sequence: TGTGCCAGTAGTATCCGGAGGGGCACCGAAAAACTGTTTTTT. The chain combines TRBV19 with TRBJ1-4, with a tentative D call TRBD1 (5 bases). The CDR3 covers 14 residues. V gave up 3 bases and J gave up 8 bases, with 13 bases separating them. Germline V gene lookup returns CDR1 LNHDA and CDR2 SQIVND (reference sequence).

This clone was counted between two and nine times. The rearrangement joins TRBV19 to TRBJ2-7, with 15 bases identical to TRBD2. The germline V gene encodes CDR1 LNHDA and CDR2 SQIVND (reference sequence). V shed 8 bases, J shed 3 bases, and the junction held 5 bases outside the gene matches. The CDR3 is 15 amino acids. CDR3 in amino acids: CASGLAGGPGYEQYF. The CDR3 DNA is TGTGCCAGTGGACTAGCGGGAGGGCCGGGCTACGAGCAGTACTTC. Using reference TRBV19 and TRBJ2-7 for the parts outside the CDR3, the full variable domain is DGGITQSPKYLFRKEGQNVTLSCEQNLNHDAMYWYRQDPGQGLRLIYYSQIVNDFQKGDIAEGYSVSREKKESFPLTVTSAQKNPTAFYLCASGLAGGPGYEQYFGPGTRLTVT.

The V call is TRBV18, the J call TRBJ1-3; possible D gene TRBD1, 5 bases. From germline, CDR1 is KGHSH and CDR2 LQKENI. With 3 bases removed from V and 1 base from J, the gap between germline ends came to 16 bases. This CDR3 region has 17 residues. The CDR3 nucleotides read TGTGCCAGCTCACCGAACCCAGGGACTTCATCTGGAAACACCATATATTTT. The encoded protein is CASSPNPGTSSGNTIYF.

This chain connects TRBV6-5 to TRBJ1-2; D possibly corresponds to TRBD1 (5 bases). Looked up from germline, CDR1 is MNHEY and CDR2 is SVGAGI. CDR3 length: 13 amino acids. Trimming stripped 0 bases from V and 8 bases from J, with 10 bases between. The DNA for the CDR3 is TGTGCCAGCAGTTACTCGACAGTGATGGGCTACACCTTC. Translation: CASSYSTVMGYTF.

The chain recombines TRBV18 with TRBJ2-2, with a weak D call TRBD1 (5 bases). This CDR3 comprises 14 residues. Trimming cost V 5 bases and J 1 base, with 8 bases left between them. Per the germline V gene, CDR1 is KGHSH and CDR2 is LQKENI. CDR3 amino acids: CASSSQGNTGELFF. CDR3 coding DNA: TGTGCCAGCTCATCGCAGGGGAACACCGGGGAGCTGTTTTTT.

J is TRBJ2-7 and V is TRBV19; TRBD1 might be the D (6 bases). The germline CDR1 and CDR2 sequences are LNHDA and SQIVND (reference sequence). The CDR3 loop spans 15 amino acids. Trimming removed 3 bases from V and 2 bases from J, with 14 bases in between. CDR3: CASSILGASAYEQYF. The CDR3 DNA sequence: TGTGCCAGTAGTATCTTGGGGGCCTCGGCCTACGAGCAGTACTTC.

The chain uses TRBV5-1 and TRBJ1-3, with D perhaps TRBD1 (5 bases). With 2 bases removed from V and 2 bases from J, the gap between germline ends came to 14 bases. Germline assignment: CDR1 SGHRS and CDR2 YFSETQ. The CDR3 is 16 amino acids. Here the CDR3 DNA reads TGCGCCAGCAGCTTAATCGGGGACTTCACTGGAAACACCATATATTTT. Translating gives CASSLIGDFTGNTIYF.

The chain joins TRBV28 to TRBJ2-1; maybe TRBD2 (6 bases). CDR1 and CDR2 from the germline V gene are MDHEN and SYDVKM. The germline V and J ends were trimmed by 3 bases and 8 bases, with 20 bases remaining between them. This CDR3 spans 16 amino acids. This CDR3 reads CASSFRGTSRRDEQFF. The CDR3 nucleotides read TGTGCCAGCAGTTTTCGTGGGACTTCCCGGCGCGATGAGCAGTTCTTC.

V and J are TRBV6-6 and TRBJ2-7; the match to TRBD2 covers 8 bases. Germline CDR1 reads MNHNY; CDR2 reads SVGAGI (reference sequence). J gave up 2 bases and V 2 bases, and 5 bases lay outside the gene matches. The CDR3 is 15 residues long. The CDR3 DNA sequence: TGTGCCAGCAGTTACCCCTTAGCGGGAACCTACGAGCAGTACTTC. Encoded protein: CASSYPLAGTYEQYF.